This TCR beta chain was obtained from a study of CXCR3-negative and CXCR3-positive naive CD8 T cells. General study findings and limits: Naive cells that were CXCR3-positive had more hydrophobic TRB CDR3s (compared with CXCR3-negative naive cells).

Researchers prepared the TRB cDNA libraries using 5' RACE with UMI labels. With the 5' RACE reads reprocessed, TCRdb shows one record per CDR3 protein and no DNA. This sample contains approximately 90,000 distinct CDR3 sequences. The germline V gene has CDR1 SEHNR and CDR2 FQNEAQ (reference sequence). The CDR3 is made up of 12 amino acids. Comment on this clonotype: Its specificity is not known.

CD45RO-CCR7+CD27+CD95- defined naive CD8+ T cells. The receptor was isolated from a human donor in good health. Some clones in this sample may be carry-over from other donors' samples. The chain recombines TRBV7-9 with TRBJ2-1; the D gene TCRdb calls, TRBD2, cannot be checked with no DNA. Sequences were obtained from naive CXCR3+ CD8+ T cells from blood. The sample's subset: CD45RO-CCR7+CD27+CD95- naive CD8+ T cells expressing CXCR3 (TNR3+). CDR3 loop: CASSLPSVEQFF.